The 16 T cell receptor beta chains in this list originate from one sample, sequenced in a study of blood T cell repertoires in COVID-19. Profiling relied on immunoSEQ multiplex PCR, and the TCRdb table lists in-frame clones only, not all of them. The sample holds fewer than 150,000 clones, about 85% seen once. The sequenced sample consisted of peripheral blood. These receptors originate from a man in his forties or fifties with acute or convalescent COVID-19.

CDR3 in amino acids: CASSVGALAGDTDTQYF. The CDR3, as DNA: TGTGCCAGCAGCGTCGGGGCACTAGCGGGGGATACAGATACGCAGTATTTT. The chain couples TRBV5-4 to TRBJ2-3; 11 nucleotides align to TRBD2. The CDR3 length is 17 residues. V lost 4 bases, J lost 3 bases, and 10 bases stayed unmatched. Germline loops: CDR1 SGHNT, CDR2 YYREEE (reference sequence). Complete variable domain (other parts from reference TRBV5-4 and TRBJ2-3): ETGVTQSPTHLIKTRGQQVTLRCSSQSGHNTVSWYQQALGQGPQFIFQYYREEENGRGNFPPRFSGLQFPNYSSELNVNALELDDSALYLCASSVGALAGDTDTQYFGPGTRLTVL.

The rearrangement joins TRBV24-1 to TRBJ1-2; 9 bases agree with TRBD1. Germline V lookup: CDR1 KGHDR, CDR2 SFDVKD. With V trimmed by 6 bases and J by 4 bases, 5 bases remained unmatched. This CDR3 spans 14 amino acids. The CDR3 loop is CATSLGDRAYGYTF. The DNA for the CDR3 is TGTGCCACCAGTCTAGGGGACAGGGCCTATGGCTACACCTTC.

The chain employs TRBV7-2 and TRBJ1-3; D gene uncertain. Germline lookup yields CDR1 SGHTA and CDR2 FQGNSA. The CDR3 loop spans 14 amino acids. V was shortened by 1 base and J by 2 bases, with 6 bases between the two germline ends. CDR3 sequence (DNA): TGTGCCAGCAGCTTAGGGGGAGCTGGAAACACCATATATTTT. Translating it yields CASSLGGAGNTIYF.

The V call is TRBV28, the J call TRBJ2-5, with a tentative D call TRBD1 (5 bases). Germline V lookup: CDR1 MDHEN, CDR2 SYDVKM. This CDR3 spans 14 amino acids. Trimming shortened V by 5 bases and J by 3 bases, and 13 bases separated the two germline ends. The CDR3 region is CASSPLQGKETQYF. As DNA, the CDR3 is TGTGCCAGCAGTCCCCTCCAGGGTAAAGAGACCCAGTACTTC.

The V call is TRBV14, the J call TRBJ2-3, with 11 bases that match TRBD2. With 5 bases clipped from V and 3 bases from J, the junction kept 7 bases outside the gene matches. The germline CDR1 and CDR2 sequences are SGHDN and FVKESK. This CDR3 region has 16 residues. The CDR3 DNA reads as TGTGCCAGCAGCTTTAGCGGGGGGGCCAGGACAGATACGCAGTATTTT. Protein sequence: CASSFSGGARTDTQYF.

The sample holds a few counts of this clone. V is TRBV25-1 and J is TRBJ2-1; 10 nucleotides match TRBD1. The CDR3 spans 15 residues. The junction had 11 bases not matched to a gene; V was cut back by 3 bases and J by 12 bases. Germline CDR1 and CDR2: MGHDK and SYGVNS. The CDR3 nucleotides are TGTGCCAGCAGTGATAGGACAGGGGGACTTCAGGGGCAGTTCTTC. Amino acids: CASSDRTGGLQGQFF. The full variable domain, completed using reference TRBV25-1 and TRBJ2-1, is EADIYQTPRYLVIGTGKKITLECSQTMGHDKMYWYQQDPGMELHLIHYSYGVNSTEKGDLSSESTVSRIRTEHFPLTLESARPSHTSQYLCASSDRTGGLQGQFFGPGTRLTVL.

The chain joins TRBV19 to TRBJ2-2; D uncertain. Germline CDR1 is LNHDA and CDR2 is SQIVND (reference sequence). The CDR3 has 18 amino acids. Trimming took 3 bases from V and 0 from J, leaving 17 bases between them. The CDR3: CASSMPEWANANTGELFF. The CDR3, as DNA: TGTGCCAGTAGTATGCCCGAGTGGGCTAACGCGAACACCGGGGAGCTGTTTTTT. Using reference TRBV19 and TRBJ2-2 for the parts outside the CDR3, the full variable domain is DGGITQSPKYLFRKEGQNVTLSCEQNLNHDAMYWYRQDPGQGLRLIYYSQIVNDFQKGDIAEGYSVSREKKESFPLTVTSAQKNPTAFYLCASSMPEWANANTGELFFGEGSRLTVL.

The rearrangement joins TRBV4-3 to TRBJ2-2; D is undetermined. The CDR3 has 15 amino acids. Germline V gene sequence: CDR1 LGHNA, CDR2 YSLEER. V gave up 0 bases and J gave up 9 bases, with 14 bases separating them. CDR3 in amino acids: CASSQDPRGNRELFF. The CDR3 DNA reads TGCGCCAGCAGCCAAGATCCGAGAGGTAACCGGGAGCTGTTTTTT.

This chain joins TRBV7-2 and TRBJ1-2, with TRBD1 as a possible D gene (5 bases). The CDR3 has 16 amino acids. V dropped 1 base and J dropped 6 bases, with 18 bases sitting between them. CDR1 is SGHTA, CDR2 FQGNSA, per germline. The CDR3 nucleotides read TGTGCCAGCAGCTTAGGTGACAGAGACGGCCTTAATGGCTACACCTTC. It specifies CASSLGDRDGLNGYTF.

The chain employs TRBV15 and TRBJ2-7; D may be TRBD1 (6 bases). Germline V gives CDR1 LNHNV, CDR2 YYDKDF (reference sequence). The CDR3 loop spans 14 amino acids. Trimming pared 0 bases from V and 2 bases from J, leaving 8 bases between. CDR3 coding DNA: TGTGCCACCAGCAGAGAACAGGGAGCCTACGAGCAGTACTTC. Translating gives CATSREQGAYEQYF.

This sequence joins TRBV7-8 and TRBJ2-1, with D perhaps TRBD2 (6 bases). Germline-derived CDR1 and CDR2 are SGHVS and FQNEAQ. The CDR3 runs to 15 residues. The V end was cut by 6 bases, the J end by 8 bases, with 20 bases between. DNA for the CDR3: TGTGCCAGCAGAGGCCGGGACTTCGCGAGGGATGAGCAGTTCTTC. Protein product: CASRGRDFARDEQFF.

The chain recombines TRBV2 with TRBJ2-1, with TRBD1 as a possible D gene (5 bases). The CDR3 sequence is 10 residues long. The V and J ends lost 9 bases and 7 bases respectively, with 7 bases between them. The germline V gene encodes CDR1 SNHLY and CDR2 FYNNEI. The CDR3 loop is CASRGNEQFF. In DNA, the CDR3 is TGTGCCAGTAGGGGTAATGAGCAGTTCTTC.

The DNA for the CDR3 is TGTGCCTGGAGTGTACAATACGGGGGCTACACCTTC. It encodes CAWSVQYGGYTF. The chain uses TRBV30 and TRBJ1-2, with unresolved D. The length of the CDR3 is 12 residues. The germline gives CDR1 GTSNPN, CDR2 SVGIG (reference sequence). V was trimmed by 0 bases and J by 8 bases, leaving 10 bases between them.

This sequence joins TRBV3-1 (or the pseudogene TRBV3-2) and TRBJ2-3; 8 bases map to TRBD1. The V gene's germline CDR1 is LGHDT and CDR2 YNNKEL (reference sequence). The CDR3 has 16 amino acids. V shed 1 base, J shed 2 bases, and the junction held 5 bases outside the gene matches. The DNA for the CDR3 is TGTGCCAGCAGCCAAGCCGGACAGGGCTTCACAGATACGCAGTATTTT. The encoded protein is CASSQAGQGFTDTQYF.

The chain links TRBV24-1 to TRBJ2-2; unclear D gene. V was shortened by 6 bases and J by 7 bases, with 11 bases between the two germline ends. CDR1 is KGHDR, CDR2 SFDVKD, per germline. The CDR3 extends over 13 amino acids. Here the CDR3 DNA reads TGTGCCACCAGTTTTACTACTGGCGGGGAGCTGTTTTTT. Residues: CATSFTTGGELFF.

V is TRBV6-6 and J is TRBJ2-5; possibly TRBD2 for D (5 bases). The CDR3 sequence is 17 residues long. Trimming removed 6 bases at V and 3 bases at J, with 23 bases between. From germline, CDR1 is MNHNY and CDR2 SVGAGI (reference sequence). CDR3 bases: TGTGCCAGCAGCCGAGCCGGGGATGGGGAAGGAGAAGAGACCCAGTACTTC. This encodes CASSRAGDGEGEETQYF.